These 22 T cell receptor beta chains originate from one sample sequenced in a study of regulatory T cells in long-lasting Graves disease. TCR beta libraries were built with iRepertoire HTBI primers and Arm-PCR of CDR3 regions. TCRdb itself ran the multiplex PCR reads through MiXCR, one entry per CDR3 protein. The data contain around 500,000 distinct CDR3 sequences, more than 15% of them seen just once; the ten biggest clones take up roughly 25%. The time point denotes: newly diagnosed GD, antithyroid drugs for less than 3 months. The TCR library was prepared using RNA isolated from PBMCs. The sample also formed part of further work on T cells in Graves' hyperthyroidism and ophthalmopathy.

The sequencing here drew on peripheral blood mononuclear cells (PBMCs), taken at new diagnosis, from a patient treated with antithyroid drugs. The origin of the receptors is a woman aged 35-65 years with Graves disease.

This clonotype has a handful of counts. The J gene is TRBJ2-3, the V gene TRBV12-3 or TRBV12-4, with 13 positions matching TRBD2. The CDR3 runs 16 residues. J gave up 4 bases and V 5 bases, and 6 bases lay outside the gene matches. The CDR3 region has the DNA TGTGCCAGCAGTCCGGGGACTAGCGGGGACGCAGATACGCAGTATTTT. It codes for CASSPGTSGDADTQYF.

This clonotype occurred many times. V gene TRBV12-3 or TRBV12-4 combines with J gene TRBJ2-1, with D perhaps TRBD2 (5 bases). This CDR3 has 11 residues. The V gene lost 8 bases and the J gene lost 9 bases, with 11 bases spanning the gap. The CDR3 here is CASSGLFEQFF. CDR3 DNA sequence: TGTGCCAGCTCCGGACTGTTTGAGCAGTTCTTC.

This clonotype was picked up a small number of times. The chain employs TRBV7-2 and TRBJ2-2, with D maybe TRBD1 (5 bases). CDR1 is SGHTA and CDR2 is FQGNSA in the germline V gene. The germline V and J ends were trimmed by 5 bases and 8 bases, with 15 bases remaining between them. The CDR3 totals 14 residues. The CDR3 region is CASSAALGLGELFF. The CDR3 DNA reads TGTGCCAGCAGCGCCGCGTTGGGGCTGGGGGAGCTGTTTTTT. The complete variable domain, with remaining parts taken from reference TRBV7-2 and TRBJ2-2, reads GAGVSQSPSNKVTEKGKDVELRCDPISGHTALYWYRQSLGQGLEFLIYFQGNSAPDKSGLPSDRFSAERTGGSVSTLTIQRTQQEDSAVYLCASSAALGLGELFFGEGSRLTVL.

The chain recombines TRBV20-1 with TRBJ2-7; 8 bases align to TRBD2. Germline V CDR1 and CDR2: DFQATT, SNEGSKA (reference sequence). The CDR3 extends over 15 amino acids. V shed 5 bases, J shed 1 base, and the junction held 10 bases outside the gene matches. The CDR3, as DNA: TGCAGTGCTCCCACCTCTAGCGGGCCGTCCTACGAGCAGTACTTC. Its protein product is CSAPTSSGPSYEQYF.

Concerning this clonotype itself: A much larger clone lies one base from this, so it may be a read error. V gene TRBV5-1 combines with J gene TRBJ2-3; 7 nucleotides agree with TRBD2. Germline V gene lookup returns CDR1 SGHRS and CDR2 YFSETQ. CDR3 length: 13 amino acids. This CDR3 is CAGRFSGTDTQYF. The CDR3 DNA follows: TGCGCCGGCAGATTCAGCGGGACCGATACGCAGTATTTT.

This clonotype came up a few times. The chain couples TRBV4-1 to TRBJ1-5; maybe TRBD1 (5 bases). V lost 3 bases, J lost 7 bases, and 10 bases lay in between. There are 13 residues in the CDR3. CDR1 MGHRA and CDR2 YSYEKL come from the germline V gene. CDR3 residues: CASSHRADQPQHF. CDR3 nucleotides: TGCGCCAGCAGCCACAGGGCCGACCAGCCCCAGCATTTT.

The CDR3 region has the DNA TGTGCCAGCAGCGAGTCGCAGGGAAATTCACCCCTCCACTTT. Translating gives CASSESQGNSPLHF. V usage is TRBV9 and J usage is TRBJ1-6, with a weak D call TRBD1 (5 bases). The germline CDR1 and CDR2 sequences are SGDLS and YYNGEE. V lost 3 bases and J 7 bases, leaving 11 bases between the germline ends. CDR3 length equals 14 residues.

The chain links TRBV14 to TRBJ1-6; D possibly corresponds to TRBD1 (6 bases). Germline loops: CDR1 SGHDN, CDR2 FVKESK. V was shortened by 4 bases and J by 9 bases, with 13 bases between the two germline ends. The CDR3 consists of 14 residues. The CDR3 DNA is TGTGCCAGCAGCCTTGGAGGGGGAGTTTCACCCCTCCACTTT. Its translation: CASSLGGGVSPLHF.

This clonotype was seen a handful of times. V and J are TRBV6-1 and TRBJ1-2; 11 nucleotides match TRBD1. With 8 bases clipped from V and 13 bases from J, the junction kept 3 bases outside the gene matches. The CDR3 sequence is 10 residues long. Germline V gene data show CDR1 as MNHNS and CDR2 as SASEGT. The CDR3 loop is CASGQGAGTF. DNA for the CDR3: TGTGCCAGCGGACAGGGGGCGGGCACCTTC.

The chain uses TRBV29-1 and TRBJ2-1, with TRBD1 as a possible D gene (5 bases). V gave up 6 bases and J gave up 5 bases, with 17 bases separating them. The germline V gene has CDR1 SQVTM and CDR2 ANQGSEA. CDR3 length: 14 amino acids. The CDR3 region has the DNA TGCAGCGTCTTGATCCCCCTCAGGGACAATGAGCAGTTCTTC. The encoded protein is CSVLIPLRDNEQFF.

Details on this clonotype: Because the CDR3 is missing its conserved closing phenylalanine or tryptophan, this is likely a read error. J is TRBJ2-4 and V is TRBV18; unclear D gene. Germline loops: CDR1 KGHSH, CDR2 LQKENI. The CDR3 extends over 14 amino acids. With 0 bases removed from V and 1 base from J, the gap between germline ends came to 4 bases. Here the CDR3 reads CASSPPAAKNIQYS. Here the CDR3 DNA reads TGTGCCAGCTCACCACCGGCGGCCAAAAACATTCAGTACTCC.

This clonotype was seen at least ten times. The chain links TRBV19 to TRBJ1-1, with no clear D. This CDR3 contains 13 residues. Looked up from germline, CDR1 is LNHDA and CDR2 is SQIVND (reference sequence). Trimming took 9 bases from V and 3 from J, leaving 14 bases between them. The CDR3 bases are TGTGCCAGCGCGGTTCACGGGGACACTGAAGCTTTCTTT. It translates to CASAVHGDTEAFF.

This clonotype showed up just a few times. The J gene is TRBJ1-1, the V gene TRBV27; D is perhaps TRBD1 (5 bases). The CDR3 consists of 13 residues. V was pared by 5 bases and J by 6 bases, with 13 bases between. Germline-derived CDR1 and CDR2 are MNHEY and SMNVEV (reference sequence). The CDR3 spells CASSPRQWPEAFF. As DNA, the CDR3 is TGTGCCAGCAGTCCCAGACAGTGGCCTGAAGCTTTCTTT.

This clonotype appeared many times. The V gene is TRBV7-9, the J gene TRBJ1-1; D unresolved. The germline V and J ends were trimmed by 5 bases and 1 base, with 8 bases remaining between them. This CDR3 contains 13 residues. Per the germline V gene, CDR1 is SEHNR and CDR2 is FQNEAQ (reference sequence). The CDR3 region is CASSRPSNTEAFF. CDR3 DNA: TGTGCCAGCAGCCGACCCTCGAACACTGAAGCTTTCTTT. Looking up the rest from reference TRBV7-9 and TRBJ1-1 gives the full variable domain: DTGVSQNPRHKITKRGQNVTFRCDPISEHNRLYWYRQTLGQGPEFLTYFQNEAQLEKSRLLSDRFSAERPKGSFSTLEIQRTEQGDSAMYLCASSRPSNTEAFFGQGTRLTVV.

The CDR3 coding sequence is TGTGCCAGCAGCCAACTTGTAGCGGGGGGGCCGAAGGAGCAGTACTTC. Translation: CASSQLVAGGPKEQYF. This rearrangement joins TRBV3-1 to TRBJ2-7, with TRBD2 matching 11 bases. From germline, CDR1 is LGHDT and CDR2 YNNKEL (reference sequence). The CDR3 runs to 16 residues. Trimming removed 2 bases from V and 7 bases from J; junction bases left unmatched: 10.

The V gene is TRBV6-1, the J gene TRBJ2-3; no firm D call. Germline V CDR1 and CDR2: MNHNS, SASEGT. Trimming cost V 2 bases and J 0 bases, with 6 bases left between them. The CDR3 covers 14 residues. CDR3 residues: CASSEFTSTDTQYF. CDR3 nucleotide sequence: TGTGCCAGCAGTGAATTTACTAGCACAGATACGCAGTATTTT.

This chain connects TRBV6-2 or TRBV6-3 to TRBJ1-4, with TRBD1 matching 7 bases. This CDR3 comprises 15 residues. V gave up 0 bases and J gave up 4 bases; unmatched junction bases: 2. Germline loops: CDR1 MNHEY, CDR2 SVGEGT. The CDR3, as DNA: TGTGCCAGCAGTTACTCACAGGGGTTTAATGAAAAACTGTTTTTT. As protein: CASSYSQGFNEKLFF.

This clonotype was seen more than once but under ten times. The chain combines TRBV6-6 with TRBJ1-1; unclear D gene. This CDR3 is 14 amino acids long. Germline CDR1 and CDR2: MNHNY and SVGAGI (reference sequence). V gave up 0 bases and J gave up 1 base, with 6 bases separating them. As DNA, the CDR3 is TGTGCCAGCAGTTACTCGCAAAAGAACACTGAAGCTTTCTTT. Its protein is CASSYSQKNTEAFF.

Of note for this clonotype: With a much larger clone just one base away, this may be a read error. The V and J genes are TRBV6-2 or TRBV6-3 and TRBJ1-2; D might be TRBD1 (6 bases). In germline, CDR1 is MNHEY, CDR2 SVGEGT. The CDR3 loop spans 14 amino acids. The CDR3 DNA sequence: TGTGCCAGCAGTCCCAGGGGCTCTAACTATGGCTACGCCTTC. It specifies CASSPRGSNYGYAF.

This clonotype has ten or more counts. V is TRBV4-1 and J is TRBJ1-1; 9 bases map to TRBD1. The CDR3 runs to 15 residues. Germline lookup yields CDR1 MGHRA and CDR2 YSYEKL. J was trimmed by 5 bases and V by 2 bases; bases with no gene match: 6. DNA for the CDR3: TGCGCCAGCAGCCAAATGGGACAGGGTGGGACTGAAGCTTTCTTT. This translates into CASSQMGQGGTEAFF.

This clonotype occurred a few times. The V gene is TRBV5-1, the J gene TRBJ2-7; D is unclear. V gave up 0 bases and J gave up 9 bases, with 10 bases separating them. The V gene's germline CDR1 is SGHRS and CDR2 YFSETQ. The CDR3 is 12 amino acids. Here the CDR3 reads CASSLAPAPQYF. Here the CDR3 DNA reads TGCGCCAGCAGCTTGGCCCCCGCGCCGCAGTACTTC.

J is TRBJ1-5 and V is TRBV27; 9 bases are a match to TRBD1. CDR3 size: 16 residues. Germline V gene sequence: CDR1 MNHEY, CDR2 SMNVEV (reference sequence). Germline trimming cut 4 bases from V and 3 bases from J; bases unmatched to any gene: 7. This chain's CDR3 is CASSSTGQGNNQPQHF. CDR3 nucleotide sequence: TGTGCCAGCAGTTCGACGGGACAGGGAAACAATCAGCCCCAGCATTTT.